Listed here is a single T cell receptor beta chain. Other nucleotide sequences in the sample specify the same CDR3. The length of the CDR3 is 13 residues. The V gene end was trimmed by 4 bases and the J gene end by 3 bases; junction bases not matched to a gene: 3. CDR1 SGHNT and CDR2 YYREEE come from the germline V gene (reference sequence). TCRdb's table, derived via immunoSEQ multiplex PCR, lists solely in-frame clones and lacks some. The sample includes 300,000 to 400,000 clones, around nine tenths of them seen just once. This sample was included in a study of blood T cell repertoires in COVID-19. Sequenced input: peripheral blood. The chain links TRBV5-4 to TRBJ1-2; TRBD1 aligns across 7 bases. The TCR comes from a woman aged 18-29 years who had recovered from COVID-19. The CDR3 loop reads CASSADRDYGYTF. The CDR3 DNA is TGTGCCAGCAGCGCCGACAGGGACTATGGCTACACCTTC.